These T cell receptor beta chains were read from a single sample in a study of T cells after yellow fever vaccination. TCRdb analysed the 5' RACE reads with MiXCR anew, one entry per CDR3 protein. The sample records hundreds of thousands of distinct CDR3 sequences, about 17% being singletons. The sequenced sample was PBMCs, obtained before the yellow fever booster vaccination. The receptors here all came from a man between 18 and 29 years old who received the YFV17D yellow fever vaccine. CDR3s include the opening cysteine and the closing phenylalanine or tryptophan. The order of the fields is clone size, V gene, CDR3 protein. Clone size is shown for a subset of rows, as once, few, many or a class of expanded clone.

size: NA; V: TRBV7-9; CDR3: CASSAGGQTNYGYTF
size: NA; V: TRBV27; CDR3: CASSLSYRETQYF
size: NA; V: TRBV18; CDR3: CASSPERTGSAEQFF
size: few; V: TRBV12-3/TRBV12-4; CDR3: CASSPHSTIYEQFF
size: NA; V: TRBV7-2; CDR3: CASSLFRGDYGYTF
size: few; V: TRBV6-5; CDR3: CASSTGVGNQPQHF
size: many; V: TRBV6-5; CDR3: CASSYSSDSSKNIQYF
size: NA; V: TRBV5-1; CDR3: CASSLASSGGATDTQYF
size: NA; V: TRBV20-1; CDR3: CSARDEGIETQYF
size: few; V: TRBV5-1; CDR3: CASSLYQGTGELFF
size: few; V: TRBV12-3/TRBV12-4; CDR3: CASSTGTGGGNTIYF
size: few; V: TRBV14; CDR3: CASSQGTWRGPSTDTQYF
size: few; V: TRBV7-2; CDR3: CASKQGGANIQYF
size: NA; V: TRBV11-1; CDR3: CASSIRTEAFF
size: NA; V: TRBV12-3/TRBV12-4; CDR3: CASSSRQGAPEAFF
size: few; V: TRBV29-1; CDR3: CTVRVANTEAFF